Reported below is one TCR beta chain. Germline CDR1 reads SGHRS; CDR2 reads YFSETQ. Trimming took 0 bases from V and 9 from J, leaving 10 bases between them. This CDR3 spans 13 amino acids. In the study's own analysis: Reference gene primer amplification gave nucleated cell count estimates. Some clones are missing from TCRdb's copy, which holds only in-frame ones; the method was immunoSEQ multiplex PCR. For V, J and clone size, that table is used; D and trimming come from the DNA. The sample has some 180,000 clones; 80% are singletons. The source of the sample is a study of blood T cell repertoires in COVID-19. Study at large: From the United States, Italy and Spain came samples of acute and convalescent COVID-19. Sources were T cells, B-cell-depleted T cells, or PBMCs; the material itself was cDNA or gDNA.

This TCR came from a man between 60 and 75 years old who had been exposed to COVID-19. The chain is built from TRBV5-1 and TRBJ1-5, with unresolved D. The sample consisted of PBMCs or T cells enriched from blood (not recorded which). This chain's CDR3 is CASSLGPAGPQHF. In DNA form, the CDR3 reads TGCGCCAGCAGCTTGGGACCCGCGGGGCCCCAGCATTTT. Supplemented by reference TRBV5-1 and TRBJ1-5, the full variable domain reads KAGVTQTPRYLIKTRGQQVTLSCSPISGHRSVSWYQQTPGQGLQFLFEYFSETQRNKGNFPGRFSGRQFSNSRSEMNVSTLELGDSALYLCASSLGPAGPQHFGDGTRLSIL.